This T cell receptor beta chain was obtained from a study of cytomegalovirus exposure and HLA in healthy donors. Amplification used 60 Vbeta primers and 13 Jbeta primers. Produced via immunoSEQ multiplex PCR; TCRdb's table is partial and in-frame only. The sample lists some 130,000 clones; approximately 75% were seen once. In germline, CDR1 is SGHKS, CDR2 YYEKEE (reference sequence). Deletions cut 3 bases from V and 4 bases from J, with 17 bases between. The CDR3 has 16 residues. Findings and limits, study-wide: Available immune exposure information was restricted to CMV serostatus only. TCR beta V- and J-gene trimming, according to a later analysis, was linked to a missense DCLRE1C variant.

Though probably carrying unrecorded immune exposures, donors were nominally healthy at sampling. To note about this clone: Its target is not known.

Material for sequencing was PBMCs. V gene TRBV5-5 combines with J gene TRBJ1-3; possible D gene TRBD1, 5 bases. The clonotype originates from a male donor in good health and CMV-seronegative. CDR3 region: CASSSITGGSGNTIYF. Here the CDR3 DNA reads TGTGCCAGCAGCTCCATTACCGGGGGATCGGGAAACACCATATATTTT.